A selection of T cell receptor beta chains follows, all from one sample in a study of blood T cells in healthy people across ages. TCRdb itself ran the 5' RACE reads through MiXCR, one entry per CDR3 protein. This table has around 1,900,000 distinct CDR3 sequences, more than 35% appearing once. The specimen was blood. Source of these receptors: a human donor in good health. Each CDR3 is given with its conserved first and last residue. A D gene is named only where the DNA matches it firmly. Only some rows state a clone size, as once, few, many or a class for expanded clones.

few,TRBJ2-1,TRBV28,TRBD2,TGTGCCAGCAGTTTGTCCGGGACTAGCGTTTTCCATGAGCAGTTCTTC,CASSLSGTSVFHEQFF
few,TRBJ2-5,TRBV7-9,NA,TGTGCCAGCAGCTCGGGGGACAGCAAAGAGACCCAGTACTTC,CASSSGDSKETQYF
few,TRBJ1-1,TRBV7-3,TRBD1,TGTGCCAGCAGCTCGGACAGGGGGCTGAACACTGAAGCTTTCTTT,CASSSDRGLNTEAFF
NA,TRBJ2-1,TRBV9,NA,TGTGCCAGCAGCGTGCTAGTGGGGGACAATGAGCAGTTCTTC,CASSVLVGDNEQFF
few,TRBJ2-7,TRBV11-2,NA,TGTGCCAGCAGCATGACTGCATACTCCTACGAGCAGTACTTC,CASSMTAYSYEQYF
few,TRBJ1-5,TRBV5-1,NA,TGCGCCAGCAGCTTGGCCTCCGGATTCAATCAGCCCCAGCATTTT,CASSLASGFNQPQHF
NA,TRBJ2-7,TRBV7-9,NA,TGTGCCAGCAGCTTAAGTCTTGGACAGACCCCTAACTACGAGCAGTACTTC,CASSLSLGQTPNYEQYF
once,TRBJ2-7,TRBV24-1,NA,TGTGCCACCAGTGATTTGCGCATGGACGAGCAGTACTTC,CATSDLRMDEQYF
NA,TRBJ1-2,TRBV12-3/TRBV12-4,NA,TGTGCCAGCAGCCATACAGCTCGCTATGGCTACACCTTC,CASSHTARYGYTF
NA,TRBJ2-1,TRBV9,NA,TGTGCCAGCAGCGTAGGCCCCTTAGGGGGGGAGGTAGGCAATGAGCAGTTCTTC,CASSVGPLGGEVGNEQFF
NA,TRBJ1-2,TRBV29-1,TRBD1,TGCAGCGTCGGACAGGGTGGAGGTAACTATGGCTACACCTTC,CSVGQGGGNYGYTF
few,TRBJ1-2,TRBV29-1,NA,TGCAGCGTTTTCCAGGGATCAGGTGGCTACACCTTC,CSVFQGSGGYTF
many,TRBJ1-2,TRBV6-2/TRBV6-3,NA,TGTGCCAGCAGCTGGGAGGGGAACTATGGCTACACCTTC,CASSWEGNYGYTF
NA,TRBJ1-1,TRBV20-1,NA,TGCAGTGCTAGAGGGCAGGGGTGGTTTGGCGCTGAAGCTTTCTTT,CSARGQGWFGAEAFF
NA,TRBJ2-7,TRBV5-6,TRBD1,TGTGCCAGCAGCTTACCACGGGACAGGGATGGCTACGAGCAGTACTTC,CASSLPRDRDGYEQYF
NA,TRBJ2-5,TRBV10-3,NA,TGTGCCATCAGTGACCCAAGCAGAGGGGAAGAGACCCAGTACTTC,CAISDPSRGEETQYF
NA,TRBJ2-7,TRBV4-3,NA,TGCGCCAGCAGTCAAGAATTTGCAGGGGACTACGAGCAGTACTTC,CASSQEFAGDYEQYF
NA,TRBJ2-3,TRBV15,NA,TGTGCCACCAGCAGAGACCGTGGTGAGGGCACAGATACGCAGTATTTT,CATSRDRGEGTDTQYF
NA,TRBJ2-5,TRBV29-1,NA,TGCAGCGTTCTAGAGGCCGGTGAGACCCAGTACTTC,CSVLEAGETQYF
few,TRBJ1-2,TRBV6-2/TRBV6-3,NA,TGTGCCAGCAAGTTCGGACCCGCCGGCTATGGCTACACCTTC,CASKFGPAGYGYTF
few,TRBJ2-1,TRBV20-1,TRBD1,TGCAGTGCTAAGGGGGACAGGGGCTACAATGAGCAGTTCTTC,CSAKGDRGYNEQFF
NA,TRBJ2-1,TRBV11-1,NA,TGTGCCAGCAGGCTTGACAGAAGCTCCTACAATGAGCAGTTCTTC,CASRLDRSSYNEQFF
few,TRBJ2-7,TRBV29-1,NA,TGCAGCGTTGAAGGACAAGCCTCCTACGAGCAGTACTTC,CSVEGQASYEQYF
few,TRBJ2-2,TRBV7-2,NA,TGTGCCAGCAGCCTTCGGGTCGGGGAGCTGTTTTTT,CASSLRVGELFF
NA,TRBJ2-1,TRBV10-3,NA,TGTGCCATCACCGACGGAGGGGGCGGGAGGTACAATGAGCAGTTCTTC,CAITDGGGGRYNEQFF
NA,TRBJ2-1,TRBV10-3,TRBD1,TGTGCCATCAGGGCACAGGGGGACGGGTCCTACAATGAGCAGTTCTTC,CAIRAQGDGSYNEQFF
NA,TRBJ1-2,TRBV6-5,NA,TGTGCCAGCAGGAGGGAGGGGAGCGATGGCTACACCTTC,CASRREGSDGYTF
NA,TRBJ2-7,TRBV7-2,NA,TGTGCCAGCAGCTTCAGAAGGGGGGCAAGCGAGCAGTACTTC,CASSFRRGASEQYF
NA,TRBJ2-1,TRBV5-1,TRBD2,TGCGCCAGCAGCTTGGGGAGCGGGGTAGACAATGAGCAGTTCTTC,CASSLGSGVDNEQFF